These T cell receptor beta chains were read from a single sample in a study of regulatory T cells in long-lasting Graves disease. TCRdb passed the multiplex PCR reads through MiXCR, listing each CDR3 protein once. Among around 430,000 distinct CDR3 sequences listed, around a fifth were seen once. The sample here was peripheral blood mononuclear cells (PBMCs), taken when the disease was refractory, from a patient treated with antithyroid drugs. The receptors were gathered from a female donor with Graves disease. Both conserved end residues are part of each CDR3. D genes are given only for firm matches. A row's size may be missing; if present it is once, few, many or a size class.

CDR3: CASSGGGSYNEQFF; DNA: TGTGCCAGCAGTGGCGGGGGTTCCTACAATGAGCAGTTCTTC; size: NA; D: TRBD2; J: TRBJ2-1; V: TRBV2
CDR3: CASRVQGSGTYEQYF; DNA: TGTGCCAGTAGAGTACAGGGCTCTGGGACCTACGAGCAGTACTTC; size: few; D: NA; J: TRBJ2-7; V: TRBV19
CDR3: CAIRRGDGAEAFF; DNA: TGTGCCATCAGACGGGGCGATGGCGCTGAAGCTTTCTTT; size: many; D: NA; J: TRBJ1-1; V: TRBV10-3
CDR3: CASSWTGGGYGYTF; DNA: TGTGCCAGCAGTTGGACAGGAGGTGGCTATGGCTACACCTTC; size: many; D: TRBD1; J: TRBJ1-2; V: TRBV12-3/TRBV12-4
CDR3: CAWSVGGTEAFF; DNA: TGTGCCTGGAGTGTTGGGGGGACTGAAGCTTTCTTT; size: many; D: NA; J: TRBJ1-1; V: TRBV30
CDR3: CASQGAGVTEAFF; DNA: TGTGCCAGCCAGGGGGCGGGGGTCACTGAAGCTTTCTTT; size: many; D: TRBD1; J: TRBJ1-1; V: TRBV2
CDR3: CASSQVLADFYEQYF; DNA: TGCGCCAGCAGCCAAGTTTTGGCGGACTTCTACGAGCAGTACTTC; size: NA; D: NA; J: TRBJ2-7; V: TRBV4-1
CDR3: CSVEETGGLAEAFF; DNA: TGCAGCGTTGAAGAAACAGGGGGCCTGGCTGAAGCTTTCTTT; size: NA; D: TRBD1; J: TRBJ1-1; V: TRBV29-1
CDR3: CASSINRDHSNQPQHF; DNA: TGTGCCAGTAGTATTAACAGGGACCATAGCAATCAGCCCCAGCATTTT; size: NA; D: NA; J: TRBJ1-5; V: TRBV19
CDR3: CASSQAGTSRNEQYF; DNA: TGCGCCAGCAGCCAAGCCGGGACTAGTCGGAACGAGCAGTACTTC; size: many; D: TRBD2; J: TRBJ2-7; V: TRBV4-1
CDR3: CASSYRGSETQYF; DNA: TGTGCCAGCAGTTACAGGGGAAGTGAGACCCAGTACTTC; size: many; D: TRBD1; J: TRBJ2-5; V: TRBV7-9
CDR3: CASSFPGERYGYTF; DNA: TGTGCCAGCAGTTTCCCAGGAGAGCGCTATGGCTACACCTTC; size: many; D: NA; J: TRBJ1-2; V: TRBV28
CDR3: CSAPRGQSSYGQYF; DNA: TGCAGTGCCCCCCGGGGACAAAGCTCCTACGGGCAGTACTTC; size: few; D: NA; J: TRBJ2-7; V: TRBV20-1
CDR3: CASSVQGAFSGNTIYF; DNA: TGTGCCAGCAGCGTACAAGGAGCTTTCTCTGGAAACACCATATATTTT; size: NA; D: NA; J: TRBJ1-3; V: TRBV7-2
CDR3: CASSPGPRSNQPQHF; DNA: TGTGCCAGCAGCCCAGGGCCCCGGAGCAATCAGCCCCAGCATTTT; size: few; D: NA; J: TRBJ1-5; V: TRBV9
CDR3: CATRVAGPETQYF; DNA: TGTGCCACCAGGGTGGCAGGGCCGGAGACCCAGTACTTC; size: many; D: NA; J: TRBJ2-5; V: TRBV10-3
CDR3: CASRKRALQGEFF; DNA: TGTGCCAGCAGAAAGAGGGCCCTTCAGGGGGAGTTCTTC; size: NA; D: TRBD1; J: TRBJ2-1; V: TRBV28
CDR3: CASSPRDRVDEKLFF; DNA: TGTGCCAGCAGCCCTCGGGACAGGGTGGATGAAAAACTGTTTTTT; size: many; D: TRBD1; J: TRBJ1-4; V: TRBV7-8
CDR3: CANPFGDRGILSLRGLFF; DNA: TGTGCCAACCCATTCGGGGACAGGGGGATCCTCTCCCTCCGGGGGCTGTTTTTT; size: few; D: TRBD1; J: TRBJ2-2; V: TRBV6-1
CDR3: CASSIDLTGQGDAAFF; DNA: TGTGCCAGTAGTATAGATCTGACCGGACAGGGGGACGCAGCTTTCTTT; size: few; D: TRBD1; J: TRBJ1-1; V: TRBV19
CDR3: CAWSGARFHGYTF; DNA: TGTGCCTGGAGTGGGGCCAGGTTCCATGGCTACACCTTC; size: NA; D: NA; J: TRBJ1-2; V: TRBV30
CDR3: CASSLSPNSPLHF; DNA: TGTGCCAGCAGCTTAAGTCCCAATTCACCCCTCCACTTT; size: few; D: NA; J: TRBJ1-6; V: TRBV7-2
CDR3: CASSLGQPFYEQYF; DNA: TGTGCCAGCAGCTTAGGTCAGCCATTCTACGAGCAGTACTTC; size: few; D: NA; J: TRBJ2-7; V: TRBV7-2
CDR3: CASSPTREAGANVLTF; DNA: TGTGCCAGCAGTCCAACTAGGGAGGCTGGGGCCAACGTCCTGACTTTC; size: many; D: NA; J: TRBJ2-6; V: TRBV28
CDR3: CATRTGAYEQYF; DNA: TGTGCCACCAGGACAGGGGCCTACGAGCAGTACTTC; size: NA; D: TRBD1; J: TRBJ2-7; V: TRBV28
CDR3: CASSLELDGRVRNEQYF; DNA: TGTGCCAGCAGCTTAGAATTGGACGGCAGGGTGAGGAACGAGCAGTACTTC; size: few; D: NA; J: TRBJ2-7; V: TRBV7-2
CDR3: CASSLGGAGLETQYF; DNA: TGTGCCAGCAGCTTAGGAGGGGCGGGTTTGGAGACCCAGTACTTC; size: many; D: NA; J: TRBJ2-5; V: TRBV7-2
CDR3: CASSMDPGQDNQPQHF; DNA: TGTGCCAGTAGTATGGATCCGGGACAGGACAATCAGCCCCAGCATTTT; size: NA; D: TRBD1; J: TRBJ1-5; V: TRBV19
CDR3: CASSLEVYSNQPQHF; DNA: TGTGCCAGCAGCCTGGAGGTTTATAGCAATCAGCCCCAGCATTTT; size: few; D: NA; J: TRBJ1-5; V: TRBV7-2
CDR3: CASNHDRGETQYF; DNA: TGTGCCAGCAATCACGACAGGGGTGAGACCCAGTACTTC; size: many; D: TRBD1; J: TRBJ2-5; V: TRBV6-2/TRBV6-3
CDR3: CASSNQRVETQYF; DNA: TGTGCCAGCAGCAACCAGCGGGTTGAGACCCAGTACTTC; size: NA; D: NA; J: TRBJ2-5; V: TRBV5-4
CDR3: CASSPLWDRNTEAFF; DNA: TGTGCCAGCAGCCCCCTTTGGGACAGGAACACTGAAGCTTTCTTT; size: few; D: TRBD1; J: TRBJ1-1; V: TRBV2
CDR3: CAWSGWGGLAYEQYF; DNA: TGTGCCTGGAGTGGGTGGGGGGGTCTCGCGTACGAGCAGTACTTC; size: few; D: TRBD2; J: TRBJ2-7; V: TRBV30
CDR3: CASGDTFGVGNVLTF; DNA: TGTGCCAGCGGGGACACCTTCGGTGTGGGCAACGTCCTGACTTTC; size: NA; D: NA; J: TRBJ2-6; V: TRBV6-2/TRBV6-3
CDR3: CASSNRTSLRRIETQYF; DNA: TGTGCCAGCAGTAATCGGACTAGCCTGAGGAGGATAGAGACCCAGTACTTC; size: many; D: TRBD2; J: TRBJ2-5; V: TRBV6-1
CDR3: CASSYGLMNTEAFF; DNA: TGTGCCAGCAGTTACGGACTGATGAACACTGAAGCTTTCTTT; size: few; D: NA; J: TRBJ1-1; V: TRBV6-5
CDR3: CASTPPGLVTEAFF; DNA: TGTGCCAGTACCCCCCCGGGGCTGGTCACTGAAGCTTTCTTT; size: once; D: NA; J: TRBJ1-1; V: TRBV19
CDR3: CASSFHGRVPYEQYF; DNA: TGTGCCAGCAGTTTCCACGGACGGGTCCCCTACGAGCAGTACTTC; size: many; D: NA; J: TRBJ2-7; V: TRBV28
CDR3: CSAMAFGTTSYEQYF; DNA: TGCAGTGCTATGGCTTTTGGTACCACTTCCTACGAGCAGTACTTC; size: few; D: NA; J: TRBJ2-7; V: TRBV20-1
CDR3: CASSTQTGSTFF; DNA: TGTGCCAGCAGTACCCAGACAGGGTCTACTTTCTTT; size: many; D: TRBD1; J: TRBJ1-1; V: TRBV28
CDR3: CATSNTLGMNTEAFF; DNA: TGTGCCACCAGCAATACCCTTGGGATGAACACTGAAGCTTTCTTT; size: many; D: NA; J: TRBJ1-1; V: TRBV15
CDR3: CASTPTSPQYEQYF; DNA: TGTGCCAGCACCCCAACTAGCCCGCAGTACGAGCAGTACTTC; size: NA; D: NA; J: TRBJ2-7; V: TRBV7-2
CDR3: CASSYSTFHGYTF; DNA: TGTGCCAGCAGTTACTCGACCTTTCATGGCTACACCTTC; size: NA; D: NA; J: TRBJ1-2; V: TRBV6-2/TRBV6-3
CDR3: CSARDVAGAYEQYF; DNA: TGCAGTGCTAGAGACGTAGCGGGGGCTTACGAGCAGTACTTC; size: NA; D: TRBD2; J: TRBJ2-7; V: TRBV20-1
CDR3: CASSPRWYPYTF; DNA: TGTGCCAGCAGCCCCCGTTGGTACCCCTACACCTTC; size: many; D: NA; J: TRBJ1-2; V: TRBV7-2
CDR3: CASSPSQGVTSPLHF; DNA: TGTGCCAGCAGCCCGAGTCAGGGGGTGACTTCACCCCTCCACTTT; size: many; D: TRBD1; J: TRBJ1-6; V: TRBV7-2
CDR3: CASSLQGLSYNEQFF; DNA: TGTGCCAGCAGCTTACAGGGACTTTCCTACAATGAGCAGTTCTTC; size: NA; D: NA; J: TRBJ2-1; V: TRBV11-2
CDR3: CSASLLAVTDTQYF; DNA: TGCAGTGCTAGTCTGTTGGCGGTCACAGATACGCAGTATTTT; size: NA; D: NA; J: TRBJ2-3; V: TRBV20-1
CDR3: CASAKTGLIEPNYGYTF; DNA: TGTGCCAGCGCCAAGACAGGGCTTATTGAACCTAACTATGGCTACACCTTC; size: NA; D: TRBD1; J: TRBJ1-2; V: TRBV5-6
CDR3: CAWSQGAGGELFF; DNA: TGTGCCTGGAGTCAGGGGGCGGGCGGGGAGCTGTTTTTT; size: NA; D: TRBD1; J: TRBJ2-2; V: TRBV30
CDR3: CAWRLNTEAFF; DNA: TGTGCCTGGCGACTGAACACTGAAGCTTTCTTT; size: many; D: NA; J: TRBJ1-1; V: TRBV30
CDR3: CASSYSGTSGYGYTF; DNA: TGTGCCAGCAGTTACTCGGGCACGTCCGGCTATGGCTACACCTTC; size: many; D: NA; J: TRBJ1-2; V: TRBV6-5
CDR3: CASSPRRDTQYF; DNA: TGTGCCAGCAGCCCACGTAGGGATACGCAGTATTTT; size: NA; D: NA; J: TRBJ2-3; V: TRBV3-1
CDR3: CASSTPRGPGNQPQHF; DNA: TGTGCCAGCAGTACCCCGAGGGGGCCGGGCAATCAGCCCCAGCATTTT; size: few; D: TRBD1; J: TRBJ1-5; V: TRBV28
CDR3: CASSFVQNSYEQYF; DNA: TGTGCCAGCAGTTTCGTGCAGAACTCCTACGAGCAGTACTTC; size: many; D: NA; J: TRBJ2-7; V: TRBV28